These T cell receptor beta chains were read from a single sample in a study of Graves' ophthalmopathy and Graves' hyperthyroidism. MiXCR was run by TCRdb on the multiplex PCR reads, yielding one entry per CDR3 protein. The table includes about 370,000 distinct CDR3 sequences, 15% to 20% detected once. Sequencing used peripheral blood. The receptors derive from a woman aged 18-30 years with Graves' ophthalmopathy. CDR3s include the opening cysteine and the closing phenylalanine or tryptophan. A D gene is named only where the DNA matches it firmly. Clone size, where shown, is once, few, many, or a class for clones that have expanded.

TRBJ1-2	.	many	TRBV12-3/TRBV12-4	TGTGCCAGCAGCAGAGGAGGGCAAGGTTATGGCTACACCTTC	CASSRGGQGYGYTF
TRBJ2-2	.	many	TRBV6-2/TRBV6-3	TGTGCCAGCAGTTACTCGCGTGGGTCCAGGGTAAACACCGGGGAGCTGTTTTTT	CASSYSRGSRVNTGELFF
TRBJ2-7	TRBD1	many	TRBV12-3/TRBV12-4	TGTGCCAGCAGACCCCGACAGGGCTCCCTCTACGAGCAGTACTTC	CASRPRQGSLYEQYF
TRBJ2-7	.	many	TRBV7-7	TGTGCTAGCAGCCTAAGGAGCAGGGTGTCCTACGAGCAGTACTTC	CASSLRSRVSYEQYF
TRBJ2-5	TRBD2	many	TRBV20-1	TGCAGTGCCAGCCTTGGCGGGGGGACCCAAGAGACCCAGTACTTC	CSASLGGGTQETQYF
TRBJ2-5	TRBD1	many	TRBV27	TGTGCCAGCAGTTTCCTTTCCGGACAGGGGGCAAAGACCCAGTACTTC	CASSFLSGQGAKTQYF
TRBJ2-7	TRBD2	many	TRBV6-2/TRBV6-3	TGTGCCAGCAGTTACCAGGGTAGCGGGAGATCAGGGCCCCCCTACGAGCAGTACTTC	CASSYQGSGRSGPPYEQYF
TRBJ1-1	.	many	TRBV11-1	TGTGCCAGCAGCTTGGACCCCGGGGGGGCGGGCACTGAAGCTTTCTTT	CASSLDPGGAGTEAFF
TRBJ2-5	.	many	TRBV6-5	TGTGCCAGCAGTTACACCGGCAACCAAGAGACCCAGTACTTC	CASSYTGNQETQYF
TRBJ1-3	.	many	TRBV7-2	TGTGCCAGCAGCTTAGCCTTTACTGGAAACACCATATATTTT	CASSLAFTGNTIYF
TRBJ1-5	.	many	TRBV6-2/TRBV6-3	TGTGCCAGCAGTGCCCAGAACCCCAGCCAGCCCCAGCATTTT	CASSAQNPSQPQHF
TRBJ2-7	TRBD1	.	TRBV6-2/TRBV6-3	TGTGCCAGCAGCTTCCCGGGACAGGGGGCTTACGAGCAGTACTTC	CASSFPGQGAYEQYF
TRBJ2-5	TRBD2	many	TRBV20-1	TGCAGTGCTAGAGTATTCGGGGGGAGGGAGACCCAGTACTTC	CSARVFGGRETQYF
TRBJ1-1	.	many	TRBV6-5	TGTGCCAGCAGTTACCACAGCATGAACACTGAAGCTTTCTTT	CASSYHSMNTEAFF
TRBJ2-5	.	many	TRBV20-1	TGCAGTGCTCCCAAGGGCGGATTCCAAGAGACCCAGTACTTC	CSAPKGGFQETQYF
TRBJ1-1	TRBD1	.	TRBV6-4	TGTGCCAGCAGTCTCCTGGGGGGGACAGGGGCAGAAGCTTTCTTT	CASSLLGGTGAEAFF
TRBJ1-5	.	many	TRBV30	TGTGCCTGGAGTGTAAGGCGAGATAGCAATCAGCCCCAGCATTTT	CAWSVRRDSNQPQHF
TRBJ2-5	TRBD2	once	TRBV13	TGTGCCAGCATCGGGACAGACACTAGCGGGAGACGGGAGACCCAGTACTTC	CASIGTDTSGRRETQYF
TRBJ1-1	.	many	TRBV10-3	TGTGCCATCAGGATCCGGGAAGACACTGAAGCTTTCTTT	CAIRIREDTEAFF
TRBJ1-5	TRBD1	many	TRBV28	TGTGCCAGCAGTATCCCACGACAGGGAGGGCATTTT	CASSIPRQGGHF
TRBJ2-7	TRBD2	many	TRBV28	TGTGCCAGCAGCCCCGGGGGGGGGGTCGGGGACTACGAGCAGTACTTC	CASSPGGGVGDYEQYF
TRBJ1-1	TRBD1	many	TRBV25-1	TGTGCCAGCAGTGAGGCAGGGGGCCTCTCCAGGAACACTGAAGCTTTCTTT	CASSEAGGLSRNTEAFF
TRBJ1-1	.	many	TRBV20-1	TGCAGTGCCCCCGGACGGGTTGAAGCTTTCTTT	CSAPGRVEAFF
TRBJ2-7	TRBD2	many	TRBV9	TGTGCCAGCAGCGTAGTCCCCCTACCCTCCTCACTAGCGGGAGTACAAGAGCAGTACTTC	CASSVVPLPSSLAGVQEQYF
TRBJ1-2	.	.	TRBV6-2/TRBV6-3	TGTGCCAGCAGTGACACGGTATATGGCTACACCTTC	CASSDTVYGYTF
TRBJ1-1	.	many	TRBV28	TGTGCCAGCACCGGGGACGGTGGCACTGAAGCTTTCTTT	CASTGDGGTEAFF
TRBJ1-1	TRBD1	many	TRBV25-1	TGTGCCAGCAGTGAGTTATCTGGGACAGGTATGAACACTGAAGCTTTCTTT	CASSELSGTGMNTEAFF
TRBJ1-1	.	many	TRBV9	TGTGCCAGCAGCGTGGGGACGGTTAACACTGAAGCTTTCTTT	CASSVGTVNTEAFF
TRBJ2-2	.	many	TRBV4-3	TGCGCCAGCAGCCAAGACGCCAGGCGAGGGAACACCGGGGAGCTGTTTTTT	CASSQDARRGNTGELFF
TRBJ2-7	TRBD2	many	TRBV20-1	TGCAGTGCTAGAGATCCATTAGCGGGTTCCGCCTACGAGCAGTACTTC	CSARDPLAGSAYEQYF
TRBJ2-5	TRBD2	few	TRBV6-1	TGTGCCAGCAGACCGAGCGGGAGATGGGAGACCCAGTACTTC	CASRPSGRWETQYF
TRBJ1-1	TRBD1	many	TRBV7-9	TGTGCCAGCAGCTTCGTTCAGGGGGTGAACACTGAAGCTTTCTTT	CASSFVQGVNTEAFF
TRBJ2-7	TRBD2	many	TRBV7-2	TGTGCCAGCAGCCCATGGCGGGGGTACGAGCAGTACTTC	CASSPWRGYEQYF
TRBJ2-7	TRBD1	many	TRBV29-1	TGCAGCGCTTATTCACCGGGACAGGGACTTGGGGAGCAGTACTTC	CSAYSPGQGLGEQYF
TRBJ2-4	TRBD2	many	TRBV12-3/TRBV12-4	TGTGCCAGCAGTACTAGACTAGCGGATTTAGCCAAAAACATTCAGTACTTC	CASSTRLADLAKNIQYF
TRBJ1-1	TRBD1	.	TRBV6-2/TRBV6-3	TGTGCCAGCAATACGCCGGGACAGTTGAACACTGAAGCTTTCTTT	CASNTPGQLNTEAFF
TRBJ1-2	.	many	TRBV28	TGTGCCAGCAAAGTCGACAGTGGCAACTATGGCTACACCTTC	CASKVDSGNYGYTF
TRBJ2-5	.	many	TRBV7-2	TGTGCCAGCAGCTTAGCCTACTGGGAGACCCAGTACTTC	CASSLAYWETQYF
TRBJ1-2	.	many	TRBV6-1	TGTGCCAGCAGTGAACCCTACAGGGTCTCGGGCTATGGCTACACCTTC	CASSEPYRVSGYGYTF
TRBJ1-6	TRBD1	many	TRBV6-1	TGTGCCAGCACCCGACCAGGGGGAAGCAATTCACCCCTCCACTTT	CASTRPGGSNSPLHF
TRBJ2-7	.	many	TRBV19	TGTGCCACCTCCGGGACGGCCTCCTACGAGCAGTACTTC	CATSGTASYEQYF
TRBJ2-5	TRBD2	.	TRBV6-4	TGTGCCAGCAGCCTCGGGGGGATAGGGGAGACCCAGTACTTC	CASSLGGIGETQYF
TRBJ2-7	TRBD2	many	TRBV6-2/TRBV6-3	TGTGCCAGCAGTTACTCGGGCGGGAGGCACGAGCAGTACTTC	CASSYSGGRHEQYF
TRBJ1-2	.	once	TRBV15	TGTGCCACCAGCAGAGATAGAGTAGTCCATGGCTACACCTTC	CATSRDRVVHGYTF